This T cell receptor (beta chain) was sequenced in a study of cytomegalovirus exposure and HLA in healthy donors. The PCR employed 60 Vbeta primers together with 13 Jbeta primers. Assay: immunoSEQ multiplex PCR; the TCRdb copy retains only in-frame clones and omits some. The sample includes 110,000 or so clones, around 15% of them seen just once. General study points: Later work associated 17,000 or so TCR beta sequences with HLA alleles at 0.05 false discovery rate. Productive rates of about 90% or about 30% were seen for most TCR beta V segments in an earlier analysis. A later examination showed that TCR association rates differed by HLA locus, with DRB1 most and HLA-C fewest.

This clone was seen more than once but under ten times. What it binds is unknown. V gave up 4 bases and J gave up 1 base; unmatched junction bases: 6. The length of the CDR3 is 15 residues. The germline CDR1 and CDR2 sequences are SGHAT and FQNNGV. What was sequenced was PBMCs. V and J are TRBV11-2 and TRBJ1-1; 7 bases line up with TRBD1. The clonotype originates from a female donor in good health and CMV-seronegative. CDR3 DNA: TGTGCCAGCAGCTCGGAGGGACAGACGAACACTGAAGCTTTCTTT. This encodes CASSSEGQTNTEAFF.